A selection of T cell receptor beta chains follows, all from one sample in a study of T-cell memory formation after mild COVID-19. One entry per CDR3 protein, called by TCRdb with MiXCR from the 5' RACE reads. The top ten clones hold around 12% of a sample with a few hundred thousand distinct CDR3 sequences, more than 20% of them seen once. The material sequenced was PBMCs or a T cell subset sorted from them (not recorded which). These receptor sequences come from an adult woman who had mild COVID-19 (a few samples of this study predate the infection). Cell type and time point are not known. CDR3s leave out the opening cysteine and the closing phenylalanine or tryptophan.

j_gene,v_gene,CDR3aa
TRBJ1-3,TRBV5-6,ASSSRDGFSGNTIY
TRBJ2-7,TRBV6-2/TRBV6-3,ASSPRLAASSYEQY
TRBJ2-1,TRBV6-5,ASSPTSGTNNEQF
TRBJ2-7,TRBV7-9,ASSLETTPSNEQY
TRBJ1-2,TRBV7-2,ASSLAGGPGYGYT
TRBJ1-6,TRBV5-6,ASSVQGLGAYNSPLH
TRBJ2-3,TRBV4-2,ASSQGAWDDTQY
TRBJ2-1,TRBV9,ASSEATSNEQF
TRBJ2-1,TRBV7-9,ASSLVAVGGF
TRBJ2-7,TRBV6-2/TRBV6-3,ASSRRPQGTYEQY
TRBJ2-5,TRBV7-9,ASSPWEVEETQY
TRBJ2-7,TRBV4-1,ASSRPGEFEQY
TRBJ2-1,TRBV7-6,ASSWEQGAGYNEQF
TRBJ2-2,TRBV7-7,ASSPETTGELF
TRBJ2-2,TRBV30,AWRRVGELF
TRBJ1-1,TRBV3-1,ASSLWGQAF
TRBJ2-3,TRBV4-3,ASSQAESLSTAGELADTQY
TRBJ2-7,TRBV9,ASSVAQGAPYEQY
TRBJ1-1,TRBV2,ASSDPGWGEAF
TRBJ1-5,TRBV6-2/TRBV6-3,ASSLSGTANQPQH
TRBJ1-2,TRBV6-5,ASRQTGLDGYT
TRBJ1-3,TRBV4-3,ASSQLYSAKPTSGNTIY
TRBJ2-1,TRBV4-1,ASSHMTQGAKNEQF
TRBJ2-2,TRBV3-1,ASSQVPASNTGELF
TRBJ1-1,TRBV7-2,ASSLELKMWGAVSEAF
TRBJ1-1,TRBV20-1,SASEEARGAEAF
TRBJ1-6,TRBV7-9,ASSLANRDSPLH
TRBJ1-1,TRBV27,ASRTSGLVNTEAF
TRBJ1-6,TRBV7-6,ASSLGAGRSGYNSPLH
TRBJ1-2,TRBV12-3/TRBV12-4,ASSSTGGLHYGYT
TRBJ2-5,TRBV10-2,ASGGYSGETQY
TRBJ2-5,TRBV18,ASSHPETQY
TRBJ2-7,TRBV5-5,ASSFYRGSYEQY
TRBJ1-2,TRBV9,ASSVAAAATYGYT
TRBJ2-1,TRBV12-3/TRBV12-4,ASSMRREGLVREQF
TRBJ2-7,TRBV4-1,ASSLNTGPYEQY
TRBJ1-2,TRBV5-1,ASSLREGGEYGYT
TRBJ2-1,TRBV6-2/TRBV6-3,ASRTTRNEQF
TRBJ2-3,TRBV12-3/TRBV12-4,ASRLAGGPDTQY
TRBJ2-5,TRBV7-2,ASSLRLAGGGREEETQY
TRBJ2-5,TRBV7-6,ASSLLVEETQY
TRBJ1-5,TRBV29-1,SVGQSNQPQH
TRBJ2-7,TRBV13,ASSFQGAATYEQY
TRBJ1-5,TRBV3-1,ASSQDTRQPQH
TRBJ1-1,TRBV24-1,ATSDKTGGFAEAF
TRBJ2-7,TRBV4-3,ASSRNSGDRGEQY
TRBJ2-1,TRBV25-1,ASSVLAGDDNEQF
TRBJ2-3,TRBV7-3,ASSLMGAMSSTDTQY
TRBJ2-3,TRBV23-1,ASSQESTDTQY
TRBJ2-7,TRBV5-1,ASSLGAPGPYEQY
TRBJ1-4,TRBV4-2,ASSLPADKPEGKLF
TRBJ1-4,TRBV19,ASKTGGKDEKLF
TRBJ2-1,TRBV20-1,SARSLAKDEQF
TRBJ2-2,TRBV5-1,ASSLGRGGANTGELF
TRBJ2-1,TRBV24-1,ATSDSGRDEQF
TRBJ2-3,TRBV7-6,ASSLIQGSADTQY
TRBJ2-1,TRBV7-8,ASSSAGLDLYNEQF